This TCR beta chain was captured by sequencing in a study of response to subunit inactivated influenza vaccine. Findings and limits, study-wide: New T cells are recruited in small numbers by each seasonal influenza vaccination, according to the authors' suggestion.

The table lists this clonotype with many counts. Its target is not known. CDR3 length equals 14 residues. V shed 6 bases and J 7 bases; nucleotides not matched to a gene: 3. TCRdb re-called the RT-PCR reads with MiXCR, one entry per CDR3 protein. Found here are 530,000 or so distinct CDR3 sequences, approximately 24% of them singletons; the top ten hold approximately 2%. The material sequenced was CD4+ T cells sorted from PBMCs, taken 4 to 6 days after vaccination. The chain couples TRBV12-3 or TRBV12-4 to TRBJ1-6; 10 positions match TRBD1. This receptor was obtained from a man in his fifties or sixties who received an inactivated influenza vaccine. The CDR3 DNA is TGTGCCAGCAGCACGGGACAGGGGAATTCACCCCTCCACTTT. This translates into CASSTGQGNSPLHF.